This TCR beta chain was identified in a study of CXCR3-negative and CXCR3-positive naive CD8 T cells. Findings of the study overall: Naive CXCR3-negative cells resembled naive CXCR3-positive cells in TRBV-TRBJ usage; memory cells differed. Comparably high diversity was seen in both naive subsets, and much lower diversity in memory CD8+ cells. Naive subsets displayed similar surface CD5, and TCR strength was inferred from TRB CDR3 properties. Hydrophobicity of TRB CDR3s was greater in CXCR3-positive naive cells than in CXCR3-negative naive cells.

In the case of this clonotype: The antigen remains unidentified.

UMI-tagged TRB cDNA libraries were built via 5' RACE. TCRdb reprocessed the 5' RACE reads; each CDR3 protein has one entry and no DNA is given. The sample shows some 140,000 distinct CDR3 sequences, and under 0.5% sits with its ten largest clones. The CDR3 is 18 amino acids. Per germline, CDR1 SEHNR and CDR2 FQNEAQ (reference sequence). Every individual CD8+ T cell subset underwent sorting in triplicate at more than 250,000 cells apiece. The sequenced material came from naive CXCR3+ CD8+ T cells from blood. As for subset: CD45RO-CCR7+CD27+CD95- naive CD8+ T cells expressing CXCR3 (TNR3+). This TCR was sampled from a human donor in good health. Some clones in this sample may be carry-over from other donors' samples. The V gene is TRBV7-9, the J gene TRBJ2-2; TCRdb calls TRBD2, which cannot be checked without DNA. This chain's CDR3 is CASRPLHTTLKNTGELFF. Full variable domain (missing parts from reference TRBV7-9 and TRBJ2-2): DTGVSQNPRHKITKRGQNVTFRCDPISEHNRLYWYRQTLGQGPEFLTYFQNEAQLEKSRLLSDRFSAERPKGSFSTLEIQRTEQGDSAMYLCASRPLHTTLKNTGELFFGEGSRLTVL.